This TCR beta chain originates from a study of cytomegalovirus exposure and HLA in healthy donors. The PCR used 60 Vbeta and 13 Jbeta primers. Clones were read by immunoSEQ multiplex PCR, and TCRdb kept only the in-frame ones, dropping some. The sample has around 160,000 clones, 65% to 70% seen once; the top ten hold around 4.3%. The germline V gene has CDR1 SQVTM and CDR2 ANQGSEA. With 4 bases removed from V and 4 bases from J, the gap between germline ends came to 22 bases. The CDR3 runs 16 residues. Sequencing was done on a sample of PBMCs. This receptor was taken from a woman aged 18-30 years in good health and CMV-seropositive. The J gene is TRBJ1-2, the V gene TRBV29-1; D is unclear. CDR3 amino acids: CSVGSRRGPGPYGYTF. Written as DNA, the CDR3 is TGCAGCGTTGGTAGTAGGAGAGGGCCTGGACCCTATGGCTACACCTTC.